Listed below are T cell receptor beta chains from one sample, sequenced in a study of cytomegalovirus exposure and HLA in healthy donors. The assay was immunoSEQ multiplex PCR, and TCRdb's table has in-frame clones only and misses some. The sample includes some 160,000 clones, over 80% of them seen just once. Sequenced sample: PBMCs. The receptors shown here come from a woman aged 18-30 years in good health and CMV-seronegative. The CDR3 runs from the conserved cysteine through the conserved F or W. A D gene is named only where the DNA matches it firmly. The size field is filled for only some rows; it gives once, few, many or a size class.

j_gene | v_gene | d_gene | abundance | CDR3nt | CDR3aa
TRBJ2-3 | TRBV7-6 | . | . | TGTGCCAGCAGCTTAGATGCCCGGGGAGGCGGGGAGGCGCAGTATTTT | CASSLDARGGGEAQYF
TRBJ2-7 | TRBV6-1 | . | . | TGTGCCAGCAGTGACCGTTGGGAGGCTTCGGCCTACGAGCAGTACTTC | CASSDRWEASAYEQYF
TRBJ2-5 | TRBV29-1 | . | . | TGCAGCGGAAACAGGGCTCAAGAGACCCAGTACTTC | CSGNRAQETQYF
TRBJ1-3 | TRBV5-1 | . | . | TGCGCCAGCAGCTTACAGGCAAGCTCTGGAAACACCATATATTTT | CASSLQASSGNTIYF
TRBJ2-5 | TRBV7-3 | TRBD1 | once | TGTGCCAGCAGCTCAGGGGGTCACCAAGAGACCCAGTACTTC | CASSSGGHQETQYF
TRBJ1-2 | TRBV30 | TRBD1 | once | TGTGCCTGGACAGGGGGCGCAGGGGGCTACACCTTC | CAWTGGAGGYTF
TRBJ1-3 | TRBV7-9 | . | . | TGTGCCAGCAGCTTATGGTGGGGGCGCATATCTGGAAACACCATATATTTT | CASSLWWGRISGNTIYF
TRBJ1-5 | TRBV6-5 | TRBD1 | . | TGTGCCAGCAGTTACTCGAGACAGGGGGCCCAGCCCCAGCATTTT | CASSYSRQGAQPQHF
TRBJ1-1 | TRBV7-3 | . | . | TGTGCCAGCAGCTTACGGGGGTCGGGGGAAGCTTTCTTT | CASSLRGSGEAFF
TRBJ2-5 | TRBV18 | TRBD1 | few | TGTGCCAGCTCACCTTCCGGGACAGGGAGACAGACCCAGTACTTC | CASSPSGTGRQTQYF
TRBJ1-1 | TRBV5-5 | TRBD1 | . | TGTGCCAGCAGCTTGGACCAGGGGGGCAGAACTGAAGCTTTCTTT | CASSLDQGGRTEAFF
TRBJ2-2 | TRBV7-2 | . | once | TGTGCCAGCAGCCGGCGTCGGGGAATGAGTGCCGGGGAGCTGTTTTTT | CASSRRRGMSAGELFF
TRBJ2-7 | TRBV5-1 | TRBD2 | . | TGCGCCAGCAGCCCTCTGTGGGGACTAGCGGGGGGGCCCGACTACGAGCAGTACTTC | CASSPLWGLAGGPDYEQYF
TRBJ2-7 | TRBV12-5 | TRBD1 | . | TGTGCTAGTGGTTTGGTGGGGGGGACAGGGTACGAGCAGTACTTC | CASGLVGGTGYEQYF
TRBJ2-1 | TRBV6-5 | TRBD1 | . | TGTGCCAGCAGCCGCGGCAGGGGGCTAAATGAGCAGTTCTTC | CASSRGRGLNEQFF
TRBJ1-5 | TRBV19 | . | . | TGTGCCAGTAGTCGGGACAAGAATCAGCCCCAGCATTTT | CASSRDKNQPQHF
TRBJ1-2 | TRBV28 | TRBD1 | once | TGTGCCAGCAGTTTTAACAGGGGGCTTTCTGGCTACACCTTC | CASSFNRGLSGYTF
TRBJ2-2 | TRBV5-1 | . | . | TGCGCCAGCAGCCGGGATCCAGGGGAGCTGTTTTTT | CASSRDPGELFF
TRBJ1-1 | TRBV4-1 | TRBD1 | . | TGCGCCAGCAGCCTTGACAGGGATGTTGACACTGAAGCTTTCTTT | CASSLDRDVDTEAFF
TRBJ1-2 | TRBV30 | TRBD1 | . | TGTGCCTGGAGTCCCCTTAGGGACAGGGGCTACTATGGCTACACCTTC | CAWSPLRDRGYYGYTF
TRBJ2-4 | TRBV4-2 | TRBD2 | . | TGTGCCAGCAGCCCTGGGACTAGCGGGGGGGTTAAAAACATTCAGTACTTC | CASSPGTSGGVKNIQYF
TRBJ2-1 | TRBV5-1 | TRBD2 | . | TGCGCCAGCAGCTCCCTGACTAGCGGGGGGTCCCACAATGAGCAGTTCTTC | CASSSLTSGGSHNEQFF
TRBJ1-2 | TRBV21-1 | . | . | TGTGCCAGCAGCAAAGGACAGGGGGGCTCCTATGGCTACACCTTC | CASSKGQGGSYGYTF
TRBJ2-7 | TRBV27 | TRBD2 | . | TGTGCCAGCAGTTTACTTCCGGGAGGCCGGTACGAGCAGTACTTC | CASSLLPGGRYEQYF
TRBJ1-2 | TRBV19 | . | . | TGTGCCAGTACTCTCCGGCCGGGCTATGGCTACACCTTC | CASTLRPGYGYTF